The entry that follows covers one T cell receptor beta chain sequence. Produced via immunoSEQ multiplex PCR; TCRdb's table is partial and in-frame only. Among approximately 1.4 million clones listed, 98% were seen once. Per germline, CDR1 MGHRA and CDR2 YSYEKL. After removal of 8 bases from V and 11 bases from J, the junction contained 14 bases not matched to a gene. The CDR3 is 14 amino acids. The sample comes from a study of shared clonotypes between healthy human individuals. The sequence was obtained from a man aged 25 to 45 in good health. The rearrangement joins TRBV4-1 to TRBJ1-5; 8 nucleotides agree with TRBD1. What was sequenced was naive CD4+ T cells sorted from blood. Subset in this sample: CD45RA+ positively selected. The CDR3 sequence: CASSDRATLGAQHF. In DNA form, the CDR3 reads TGCGCCAGCTCGGACAGGGCCACCCTTGGGGCCCAGCATTTT.